Described below is a single T cell receptor (beta chain) sequence and its context. It lacks a known antigen. No base-level quality is on record; no much larger clone is a single base apart. Collaborating institutions collected whole blood in K2EDTA tubes following their own protocols. Collaborator samples were shipped for TCRbeta analysis as frozen whole blood, isolated PBMCs, or DNA extracted from either sample type. The record originates from a study of blood T cell repertoires in COVID-19 (dated by TCRdb to between 2020 and 2021). The study in broad terms: Samples from collaborators originated in the United States, Italy and Spain and spanned both the acute and convalescent phases of COVID-19. The prospective study material was composed of cDNA or gDNA derived from T cells, B-cell-depleted T cells, or PBMCs. Subjects who had been exposed to COVID-19, were actively infected with it, or had recovered from it provided the deeply sampled blood TCRbeta repertoires that made up the dataset. The repertoires were released in a freely available public database meant as a resource for research on the immune response to SARS-CoV-2. Samples were obtained from the ongoing ImmuneRACE study (first 160 participants) and from 1,254 subjects provided by 6 global collaborators. Nearly every sample came with metadata listing a de-identified subject ID, COVID-19 status, age in years and sex. HLA class I and class II types, where available, came from metadata supplied by the sample provider rather than from assay-based typing. Findings and caveats that apply to the study as a whole: The quantity of clinical and demographic metadata differed by source and by participant and was supplied without curation.

TCRbeta CDR3 regions were amplified from genomic DNA using the immunoSEQ Assay, a bias-controlled multiplex PCR. Per the authors' processing: Within the assay, amplification of reference gene primers was used to estimate how many nucleated cells each sample contained. Sequence reads were collapsed and filtered to measure the absolute abundance of every unique TCRbeta CDR3 rearrangement. Productive Simpson clonality was computed per sample as the square root of Simpson's diversity index over productive rearrangements. Not all clones reach the TCRdb copy of this immuneACCESS table, which keeps in-frame sequences only. Checked studies attribute under half of the gap to unresolved V genes and leave the rest unexplained. The DNA gave D and trimming, while V, J and clone size come from that table. The table for this sample lists over 350,000 clones; roughly 90% of them were counted only once. The ten largest clones take up 4.3% of the sample.

The junction shows trimming of 2 bases on V and 14 bases on J, plus 10 bases between the germline ends. Spanning cysteine to phenylalanine, the CDR3 consists of 12 amino acids. The CDR3 DNA has 36 bases and is translated from base 1. The CDR1 and CDR2 encoded by the germline V gene (reference sequence) are LGHDT and YNNKEL. The source of this sequence is a woman aged 30 to 39 with acute or convalescent COVID-19. Sequenced input: peripheral blood. The V and J segments used are TRBV3-1 (or the pseudogene TRBV3-2) and TRBJ1-6; no D gene is confidently identified. The nucleotides read TGTGCCAGCAGCCAAAGCCGGGTCACCCTCCACTTT. Its translation is CASSQSRVTLHF.